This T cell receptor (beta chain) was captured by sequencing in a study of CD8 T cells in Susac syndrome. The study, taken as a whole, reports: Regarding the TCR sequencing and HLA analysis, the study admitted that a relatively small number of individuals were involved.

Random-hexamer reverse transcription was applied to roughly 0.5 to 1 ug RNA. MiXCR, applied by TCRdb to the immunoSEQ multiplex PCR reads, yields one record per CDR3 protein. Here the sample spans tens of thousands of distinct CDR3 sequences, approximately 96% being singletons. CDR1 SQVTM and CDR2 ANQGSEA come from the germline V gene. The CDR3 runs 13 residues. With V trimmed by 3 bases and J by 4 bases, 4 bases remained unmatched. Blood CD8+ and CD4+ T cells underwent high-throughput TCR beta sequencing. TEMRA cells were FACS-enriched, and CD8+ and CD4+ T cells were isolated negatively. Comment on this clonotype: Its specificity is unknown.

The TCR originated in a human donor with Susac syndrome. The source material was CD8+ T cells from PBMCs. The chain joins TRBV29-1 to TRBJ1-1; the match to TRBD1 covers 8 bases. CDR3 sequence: CSVDQTGGTEAFF. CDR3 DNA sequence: TGCAGCGTTGACCAAACAGGGGGCACTGAAGCTTTCTTT.